Included here is one T cell receptor (beta chain) sequence, with context. These data are taken from a study of OX40 agonist ivuxolimab in advanced cancers. Sequencing was performed with immunoSEQ multiplex PCR; in TCRdb, only in-frame clones are kept and a portion is missing. This sample has 50,000 or so clones; around 85% occur once, and the top ten carry roughly 13%. The CDR3 has 14 amino acids. Germline values: CDR1 SGHRS, CDR2 YFSETQ. V was trimmed by 6 bases and J by 2 bases, leaving 11 bases between them. This sequence originates from an adult with an advanced solid tumor such as melanoma, head and neck, liver or kidney cancer. This sequence joins TRBV5-1 and TRBJ2-2; tentatively, D is TRBD2 (6 bases). The material sequenced was CD4+ or CD8+ T cells sorted from blood, taken in a trial of the OX40 agonist ivuxolimab. In DNA, the CDR3 is TGCGCCAGCATGCCGACTAGTAACACCGGGGAGCTGTTTTTT. This encodes CASMPTSNTGELFF.